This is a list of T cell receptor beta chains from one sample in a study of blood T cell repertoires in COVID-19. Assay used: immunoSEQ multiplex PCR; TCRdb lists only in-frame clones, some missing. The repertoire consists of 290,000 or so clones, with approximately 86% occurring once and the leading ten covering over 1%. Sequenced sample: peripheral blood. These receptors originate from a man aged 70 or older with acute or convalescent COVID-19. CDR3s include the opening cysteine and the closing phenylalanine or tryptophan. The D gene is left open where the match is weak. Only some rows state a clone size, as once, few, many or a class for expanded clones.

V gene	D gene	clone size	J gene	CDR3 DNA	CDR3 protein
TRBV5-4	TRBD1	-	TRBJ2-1	TGTGCCAGCAGCACCGGACAGGGCTACAATGAGCAGTTCTTC	CASSTGQGYNEQFF
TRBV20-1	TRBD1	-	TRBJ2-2	TGCAGTGCTAGTAACCCGCGGACAGGGCGGGGCGGGGAGCTGTTTTTT	CSASNPRTGRGGELFF
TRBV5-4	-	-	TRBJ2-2	TGTGCCAGCAGCTCGGTACAGGGACCCGCGAACACCGGGGAGCTGTTTTTT	CASSSVQGPANTGELFF
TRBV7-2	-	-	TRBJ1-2	TGTGCCAGCAGCTTAGATAGGCGGAACTATGGCTACACCTTC	CASSLDRRNYGYTF
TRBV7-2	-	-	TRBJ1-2	TGTGCCAGCAGCATAGACACATATGGCTACACCTTC	CASSIDTYGYTF
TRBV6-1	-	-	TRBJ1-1	TGTGCCAGCAGTGAAAACAGGGACAACACTGAAGCTTTCTTT	CASSENRDNTEAFF
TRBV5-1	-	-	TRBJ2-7	TGCGCCAGCAGTCCCGGGACAACATACGAGCAGTACTTC	CASSPGTTYEQYF
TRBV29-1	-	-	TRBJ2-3	TGCAGCGTTGATCGGGGGAGGGATACGCAGTATTTT	CSVDRGRDTQYF
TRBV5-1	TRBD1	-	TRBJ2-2	TGCGCCAGCAGCACACAGGGGCCGAGCACCGGGGAGCTGTTTTTT	CASSTQGPSTGELFF
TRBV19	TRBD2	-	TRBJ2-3	TGTGCCAGTAGGGACGGGGCGGGAGAAGATACGCAGTATTTT	CASRDGAGEDTQYF
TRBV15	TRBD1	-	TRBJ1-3	TGTGCCAGCCGACAGGGGTGGTCTCAAGGTACTGGAAACACCATATATTTT	CASRQGWSQGTGNTIYF
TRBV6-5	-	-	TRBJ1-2	TGTGCCAGCAGTTACACATCGCCGGGGAGCAGCTATGGCTACACCTTC	CASSYTSPGSSYGYTF
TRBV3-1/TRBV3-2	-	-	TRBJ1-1	TGTGCCAGCAGCCTTCCCAGGGGGAACACTGAAGCTTTCTTT	CASSLPRGNTEAFF
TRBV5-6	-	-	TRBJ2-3	TGTGCCAGCAGCCCCAATGTAGATACGCAGTATTTT	CASSPNVDTQYF
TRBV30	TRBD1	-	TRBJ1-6	TGTGCCTGGCATCCTTTGCAGGGGGTTAGTTCACCCCTCCACTTT	CAWHPLQGVSSPLHF
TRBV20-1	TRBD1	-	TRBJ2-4	TGCAGTGCTAGTATCGGGACAGGGCAAAACATTCAGTACTTC	CSASIGTGQNIQYF
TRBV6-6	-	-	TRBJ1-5	TGTGCCAGCAGTTACTCGGAGAGGCAGCCCCAGCATTTT	CASSYSERQPQHF
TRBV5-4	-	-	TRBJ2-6	TGTGCCAGCAGCTTGGACGGGGGTTCTGGGGCCAACGTCCTGACTTTC	CASSLDGGSGANVLTF
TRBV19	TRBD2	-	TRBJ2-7	TGTGCCAGTAGTATCACACCCTCTAGCGGGGCCTCCTACGAGCAGTACTTC	CASSITPSSGASYEQYF
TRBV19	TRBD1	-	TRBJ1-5	TGTGCCAGTAGCTCGACAGGGCGCAATCAGCCCCAGCATTTT	CASSSTGRNQPQHF
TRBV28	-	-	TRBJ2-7	TGTGCCAGCAGTTTAGCCCCGATTAGCGAGCAGTACTTC	CASSLAPISEQYF
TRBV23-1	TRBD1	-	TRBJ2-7	TGCGCCAGCAGTCAACCCTCCCGAGGGACAGGGTTGGCCCTCCGGTACGAGCAGTACTTC	CASSQPSRGTGLALRYEQYF
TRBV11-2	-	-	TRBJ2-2	TGTGCCAGCAGCTTCAGTCTAGGGGCCGACACCGGGGAGCTGTTTTTT	CASSFSLGADTGELFF
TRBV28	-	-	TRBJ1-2	TGTGCCAGCAGCATAAACTATGGCTACACCTTT	CASSINYGYTF
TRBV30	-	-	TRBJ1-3	TGTGCCTGGAGTCCGGGGAACGGAAACACCATATATTTT	CAWSPGNGNTIYF
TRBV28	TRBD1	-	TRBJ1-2	TGTGCCAGCAGGAGGACAGGCAACTATGGCTACACCTTC	CASRRTGNYGYTF
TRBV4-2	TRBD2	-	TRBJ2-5	TGTGCCAGCAGCCAGGGACTAGCGGGACAACAAGAGACCCAGTACTTC	CASSQGLAGQQETQYF
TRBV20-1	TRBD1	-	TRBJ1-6	TGCAGTGCTAGTAGACAGGGGAGGGATTCACCCCTCCACTTT	CSASRQGRDSPLHF
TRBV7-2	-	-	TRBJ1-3	TGTGCCAGCAGCGTGGACTCGACGACTGGAAACACCATATATTTT	CASSVDSTTGNTIYF
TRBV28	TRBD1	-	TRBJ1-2	TGTGCCAGCAGACTTCCGACAGGGGGTTTGAAGGGCTACACCTTC	CASRLPTGGLKGYTF
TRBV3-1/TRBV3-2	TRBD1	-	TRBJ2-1	TGTGCCAGCAGCCCCCGGGCCAGGGGGTTTTGGTTCTTC	CASSPRARGFWFF
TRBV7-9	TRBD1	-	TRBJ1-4	TGTGCCAGCAGCCTTGGACAGGGCAATGAAAAACTGTTTTTT	CASSLGQGNEKLFF
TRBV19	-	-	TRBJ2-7	TGTGCCAGTAGTATTGGGGGCCTCTCCTACGAGCAGTACTTC	CASSIGGLSYEQYF
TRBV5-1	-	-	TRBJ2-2	TGCGCCAGCAGCAAGGGACAAACGAACACCGGGGAGCTGTTTTTT	CASSKGQTNTGELFF
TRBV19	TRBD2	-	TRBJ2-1	TGTGCCAGTAGTATAGAACCCCAAAAGCGGGGCAATGAGCAGTTCTTC	CASSIEPQKRGNEQFF
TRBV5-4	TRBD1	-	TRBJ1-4	TGTGCCAGCAGCTTGGGACAGGGGAGGGATGAAAAACTGTTTTTT	CASSLGQGRDEKLFF
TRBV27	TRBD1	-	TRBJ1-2	TGTGCCAGCAGTGCCGACGACAGGGGCTTC	CASSADDRGF
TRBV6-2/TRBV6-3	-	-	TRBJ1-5	TGTGCCAGCAGTGAGGCCCGGCAGCCCCAGCATTTT	CASSEARQPQHF
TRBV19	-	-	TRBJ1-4	TGTGCCAGTAGACCGTCGCCGGGTTCTAATGAAAAACTGTTTTTT	CASRPSPGSNEKLFF
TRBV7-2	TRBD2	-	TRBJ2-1	TGTGCCAGCAGCCCGAACCCAAGTCTGACTAGCGAGGCCGCCAATGAGCAGTTCTTC	CASSPNPSLTSEAANEQFF
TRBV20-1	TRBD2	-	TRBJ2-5	TGCAGTGCTAGTCGGGCGCGGACTAGCGGTCAAGAGACCCAGTACTTC	CSASRARTSGQETQYF
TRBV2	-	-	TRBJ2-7	TGTGCCAGCCGAGGAGTAGGCTACGAGCAGTACTTC	CASRGVGYEQYF
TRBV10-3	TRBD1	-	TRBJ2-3	TGTGCCATCAGTGAGTCGTTACAGGGGAAAGATACGCAGTATTTT	CAISESLQGKDTQYF
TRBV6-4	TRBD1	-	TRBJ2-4	TGTGCCAGCAGAGAAGACAGGGGAGAAGAAAGGGACATTCAGTACTTC	CASREDRGEERDIQYF
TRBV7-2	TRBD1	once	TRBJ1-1	TGTGCCAGTAGGCGGGACAGGGGTACTGAAGCTTTCTTT	CASRRDRGTEAFF
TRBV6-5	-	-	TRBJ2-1	TGTGCCAGCGGGGGGTTGTTGGGGAATGAGCAGTTCTTC	CASGGLLGNEQFF
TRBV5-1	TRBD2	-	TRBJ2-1	TGCGCCAGCAGCCTCCGGACTAGCGGGGACAATGAGCAGTTCTTC	CASSLRTSGDNEQFF